A single sample is the source of the 25 T cell receptor beta chains below, sequenced in a study of T cells after yellow fever vaccination. TCRdb re-called the 5' RACE reads through MiXCR, storing one row per CDR3 protein. The table records a few hundred thousand distinct CDR3 sequences, about 4% of them present only once. The sample in question was PBMCs, obtained 5 days after the yellow fever booster vaccination. These receptors originate from a man aged 18 to 30 who received the YFV17D yellow fever vaccine.

The chain employs TRBV5-1 and TRBJ1-1; maybe TRBD1 (5 bases). This CDR3 comprises 13 residues. V shed 2 bases and J shed 3 bases, with 8 bases lying between them. Germline V CDR1 and CDR2: SGHRS, YFSETQ. This chain's CDR3 is CASSLKQDTEAFF. For the CDR3, the DNA is TGCGCCAGCAGCTTAAAACAGGACACTGAAGCTTTCTTT.

The chain carries TRBV5-1 and TRBJ1-2, with 9 bases that match TRBD1. The CDR3 consists of 15 residues. J was trimmed by 7 bases and V by 0 bases; bases with no gene match: 7. Germline values: CDR1 SGHRS, CDR2 YFSETQ. Here the CDR3 reads CASSLAEDRGSGYTF. The CDR3 bases are TGCGCCAGCAGCTTGGCCGAGGACAGGGGTTCTGGCTACACCTTC.

This clonotype was counted between two and nine times. The chain recombines TRBV5-1 with TRBJ1-1; D call uncertain. CDR1 SGHRS and CDR2 YFSETQ come from the germline V gene. The CDR3 contains 14 residues. Between the trimmed V and J ends, which lost 1 base and 1 base, there was a span of 8 bases. The CDR3 region is CASSLPDSNTEAFF. In DNA form, the CDR3 reads TGCGCCAGCAGCTTGCCCGATTCGAACACTGAAGCTTTCTTT.

The chain joins TRBV4-1 to TRBJ1-5, with a tentative D call TRBD1 (6 bases). Looked up from germline, CDR1 is MGHRA and CDR2 is YSYEKL. V gave up 6 bases and J gave up 0 bases, with 18 bases separating them. This CDR3 spans 17 amino acids. The CDR3 protein is CASSLGRGILSNQPQHF. The CDR3 DNA reads TGCGCCAGCAGTTTGGGCAGGGGAATCCTTAGCAATCAGCCCCAGCATTTT.

This clonotype was picked up a small number of times. This rearrangement joins TRBV7-2 to TRBJ2-5; possibly TRBD1 or TRBD2 for D (6 bases each). Between the trimmed V and J ends, which lost 3 bases and 5 bases, there was a span of 13 bases. This CDR3 is built from 14 residues. Germline lookup yields CDR1 SGHTA and CDR2 FQGNSA. CDR3 sequence (DNA): TGTGCCAGCAGCTTCGGGGGCGCCGGGGAGACCCAGTACTTC. Its protein product is CASSFGGAGETQYF.

This chain uses TRBV4-1 with TRBJ1-2; D uncertain. From germline, CDR1 is MGHRA and CDR2 YSYEKL. Trimming took off 0 bases at V and 1 base at J, with 9 bases between the two ends. The CDR3 loop spans 15 amino acids. This CDR3 is CASSQEKELNYGYTF. In nucleotides, the CDR3 is TGCGCCAGCAGCCAAGAAAAGGAACTTAACTATGGCTACACCTTC.

This sequence joins TRBV27 and TRBJ2-7, with TRBD1 identical over 7 bases. This CDR3 is built from 13 residues. Germline V gene sequence: CDR1 MNHEY, CDR2 SMNVEV (reference sequence). The ends lost 2 bases at V and 6 bases at J; junction bases unmatched: 4. The CDR3 nucleotides read TGTGCCAGCAGTTTAACAGGGGTGGGCGAGCAGTACGTC. Its translation is CASSLTGVGEQYV.

The table lists this clonotype with a few counts. The V call is TRBV3-1, the J call TRBJ1-4; D remains unclear. This CDR3 is built from 15 residues. V lost 0 bases and J 6 bases, leaving 11 bases between the germline ends. Per the germline V gene, CDR1 is LGHDT and CDR2 is YNNKEL (reference sequence). CDR3 protein: CASSQEYGNYEKLFF. The CDR3 nucleotides read TGTGCCAGCAGCCAAGAATATGGCAACTATGAAAAACTGTTTTTT.

The chain carries TRBV12-3 or TRBV12-4 and TRBJ2-1; perhaps TRBD1 as D (6 bases). This CDR3 spans 12 amino acids. The V and J ends lost 3 bases and 8 bases respectively, with 8 bases between them. DNA of the CDR3: TGTGCCAGCAGTTTGGGGGCCTATGAGCAGTTCTTC. This translates into CASSLGAYEQFF.

The sample holds many counts of this clonotype. The rearrangement links TRBV5-4 to TRBJ2-2, with TRBD1 matching over 9 bases. The trim removed 4 bases at V and 0 bases at J, leaving 4 bases unmatched. Germline values: CDR1 SGHNT, CDR2 YYREEE (reference sequence). The CDR3 has 16 amino acids. The CDR3 DNA is TGTGCCAGCAGCCCACAGGGGGCGGCGAACACCGGGGAGCTGTTTTTT. This encodes CASSPQGAANTGELFF.

This clonotype was picked up many times. The J gene is TRBJ2-3, the V gene TRBV7-2; 9 nucleotides match TRBD2. CDR1 and CDR2 from the germline V gene are SGHTA and FQGNSA. This CDR3 has 16 amino acids. J was trimmed by 5 bases and V by 5 bases; bases with no gene match: 11. CDR3 in DNA: TGTGCCAGCAGCCCCACGGCGGGGGGGCCGGTAGATACGCAGTATTTT. Translation gives CASSPTAGGPVDTQYF.

At least ten counts were recorded for this clonotype. This sequence joins TRBV18 and TRBJ2-7; TRBD1 matches 7 bases. J gave up 5 bases and V 8 bases, and 12 bases lay outside the gene matches. Per the germline V gene, CDR1 is KGHSH and CDR2 is LQKENI. The CDR3 is 14 amino acids. The CDR3 region is CASVRGQGENEQYF. CDR3 coding DNA: TGTGCCAGCGTCCGCGGCCAGGGGGAAAACGAGCAGTACTTC.

This clonotype was counted a few times. The chain employs TRBV4-1 and TRBJ1-4; D possibly corresponds to TRBD1 (6 bases). Germline CDR1 is MGHRA and CDR2 is YSYEKL. This CDR3 has 16 residues. V lost 0 bases and J 7 bases, leaving 15 bases between the germline ends. CDR3 protein: CASSQDFRRGGEKLFF. The CDR3 DNA sequence: TGCGCCAGCAGCCAAGATTTCCGCAGGGGTGGTGAAAAACTGTTTTTT.

This clonotype was counted only a few times. This chain uses TRBV6-6 with TRBJ1-2; 9 bases align to TRBD1. The CDR3 covers 15 residues. The V gene's germline CDR1 is MNHNY and CDR2 SVGAGI (reference sequence). V lost 6 bases to trimming and J lost 2 bases; unmatched junction nucleotides: 7. Here the CDR3 DNA reads TGTGCCAGCAGCCAAACGACAGGGGGGAACTATGGCTACACCTTC. It encodes CASSQTTGGNYGYTF.

A remark on this clonotype: With a much larger clone just one base away, this may be a read error. V gene TRBV12-3 or TRBV12-4 combines with J gene TRBJ2-1; 10 nucleotides align to TRBD1. The CDR3 spans 12 residues. CDR3 sequence reads: CACSYGTGVRFF. CDR3 nucleotide sequence: TGTGCCTGCAGCTACGGGACAGGGGTTCGGTTCTTC.

The chain combines TRBV7-3 with TRBJ2-1, with 9 bases fitting TRBD2. The germline V gene has CDR1 SGHTA and CDR2 FQGTGA. Trimming cost V 8 bases and J 6 bases; bases outside gene matches: 5. This CDR3 has 13 residues. CDR3 DNA sequence: TGTGCCAGCGGCCTAGCGGGGCTCAATGAGCAGTTCTTC. The encoded protein is CASGLAGLNEQFF.

This clonotype occurred a few times. The chain uses TRBV28 and TRBJ2-7; D call uncertain. The germline V and J ends were trimmed by 4 bases and 0 bases, with 16 bases remaining between them. The CDR3 has 16 amino acids. CDR1 and CDR2 (germline): MDHEN, SYDVKM. The CDR3 region has the DNA TGTGCCAGCAGTTCGCCCCCGGACGCTTACTCCTACGAGCAGTACGTC. Translation gives CASSSPPDAYSYEQYV.

V gene TRBV18 combines with J gene TRBJ2-7, with 9 bases matching TRBD1. CDR3 length: 15 residues. Germline-derived CDR1 and CDR2 are KGHSH and LQKENI. After removal of 3 bases from V and 3 bases from J, the junction contained 6 bases not matched to a gene. The CDR3 protein is CASSPGTGYRYEQYF. DNA of the CDR3: TGTGCCAGCTCACCTGGGACAGGGTACCGCTACGAGCAGTACTTC.

The V gene is TRBV6-5, the J gene TRBJ2-7; D possibly corresponds to TRBD1 (7 bases). The CDR3 loop spans 16 amino acids. Per germline, CDR1 MNHEY and CDR2 SVGAGI. Trimming pared 5 bases from V and 1 base from J, leaving 18 bases between. CDR3 in DNA: TGTGCCAGCAGTGAGGGGGCAAGGAGGGGATCCTACGAGCAGTACTTC. Encoded protein: CASSEGARRGSYEQYF.

This clonotype came up many times. The gene calls are TRBV4-1 and TRBJ2-3; D may be TRBD2 (5 bases). The CDR3 is 14 amino acids. Trimming left V 0 bases short and J 6 bases short, with 10 bases between. Germline-derived CDR1 and CDR2 are MGHRA and YSYEKL. The CDR3 DNA sequence: TGCGCCAGCAGCCAAGAGGCGAGGGCGGATACGCAGTATTTT. Its translation is CASSQEARADTQYF.

V usage is TRBV27 and J usage is TRBJ1-2, with no clear D. Germline values: CDR1 MNHEY, CDR2 SMNVEV (reference sequence). The CDR3 is 13 amino acids. Trimming removed 0 bases from V and 0 bases from J, with 2 bases in between. CDR3 region: CASSLSPNYGYTF. CDR3 in DNA: TGTGCCAGCAGTTTATCCCCTAACTATGGCTACACCTTC.

This clonotype was seen a handful of times. For the CDR3, the DNA is TGTGCCAGCAGCTTACGCGGGACAGGATTCACAACTAATGAAAAACTGTTTTTT. It is translated as CASSLRGTGFTTNEKLFF. J is TRBJ1-4 and V is TRBV11-2, with 8 bases lining up with TRBD1. V dropped 2 bases and J dropped 0; count of bases not matched to a gene: 8. CDR1 SGHAT and CDR2 FQNNGV come from the germline V gene. The CDR3 contains 18 residues.

The genes are TRBV27 and TRBJ1-6, with TRBD1 matching over 7 bases. Unmatched junction bases numbered 4, after V lost 5 bases and J lost 0 bases. CDR1 MNHEY and CDR2 SMNVEV come from the germline V gene (reference sequence). CDR3 length: 16 amino acids. The CDR3 loop reads CASSPWDSSYNSPLHF. The DNA of the CDR3 is TGTGCCAGCAGTCCATGGGACAGCTCCTATAATTCACCCCTCCACTTT.

The V and J genes are TRBV15 and TRBJ2-1; the D gene could be TRBD1 or TRBD2 (5 bases each). Per the germline V gene, CDR1 is LNHNV and CDR2 is YYDKDF (reference sequence). The CDR3 consists of 12 residues. The ends were cut back, 6 bases at V and 7 bases at J, with 10 bases in the middle. CDR3 nucleotides: TGTGCCACCAGAGGGGAGCAGAATGAGCAGTTCTTC. Protein product: CATRGEQNEQFF.

This clonotype was counted only a few times. Here the CDR3 reads CASGGGSETQYF. In DNA, the CDR3 is TGTGCCAGCGGGGGGGGGTCAGAGACCCAGTACTTC. The chain couples TRBV6-5 to TRBJ2-5; TRBD2 matches 7 bases. The ends lost 8 bases at V and 4 bases at J; junction bases unmatched: 4. CDR3 length: 12 residues. Germline CDR1 and CDR2: MNHEY and SVGAGI.